The rows below give T cell receptor beta chains drawn from one sample of a study of cytomegalovirus exposure and HLA in healthy donors. Profiled with immunoSEQ multiplex PCR; TCRdb holds only in-frame clones, not every one. The sample consists of about 120,000 clones, 74% of them appearing once. Sample: PBMCs. The receptors come from a human donor in good health. The CDR3 runs from the conserved cysteine through the conserved F or W.

J gene: TRBJ1-1
V gene: TRBV5-4
CDR3 protein: CASSFETGRNTEAFF

J gene: TRBJ2-1
V gene: TRBV28
CDR3 protein: CASSLRDSYNEQFF

J gene: TRBJ2-6
V gene: TRBV9
CDR3 protein: CASSPLPGGNSGANVLTF

J gene: TRBJ2-3
V gene: TRBV7-8
CDR3 protein: CATRGLRVKASTDTQYF

J gene: TRBJ2-3
V gene: TRBV6-1
CDR3 protein: CASSEGGTSGVPDTQYF

J gene: TRBJ1-6
V gene: TRBV27
CDR3 protein: CASSSWAPQPLHF

J gene: NA
V gene: TRBV15
CDR3 protein: CATSRDTGGEQYF

J gene: TRBJ1-6
V gene: TRBV30
CDR3 protein: CAFQAPYNSPLHF

J gene: TRBJ2-2
V gene: TRBV5-5
CDR3 protein: CASGLETGSTGELFF

J gene: TRBJ2-1
V gene: TRBV2
CDR3 protein: CASSEDRGLYNEQFF

J gene: TRBJ1-5
V gene: TRBV15
CDR3 protein: CATSRDQGNQPQHF

J gene: TRBJ2-7
V gene: TRBV10-3
CDR3 protein: CAISDLGQLYEQYF

J gene: TRBJ1-6
V gene: TRBV7-9
CDR3 protein: CASSRPGQGSPLHF

J gene: TRBJ1-1
V gene: TRBV6-1
CDR3 protein: CASRTGRVSTEAFF

J gene: TRBJ2-5
V gene: TRBV27
CDR3 protein: CASPTMTGLNQETQYF

J gene: TRBJ2-4
V gene: TRBV30
CDR3 protein: CAWTGQGNKNIQYF

J gene: TRBJ1-5
V gene: TRBV19
CDR3 protein: CASSPRREGLSEGYSNQPQHF

J gene: TRBJ1-5
V gene: TRBV5-6
CDR3 protein: CASSSTYSNQPQHF

J gene: TRBJ1-2
V gene: TRBV5-4
CDR3 protein: CASSSPPERENGYTF

J gene: TRBJ1-2
V gene: TRBV5-6
CDR3 protein: CASSEGQGKGYGYTF

J gene: TRBJ2-2
V gene: TRBV28
CDR3 protein: CASSPGGTSATGELFF

J gene: TRBJ2-7
V gene: TRBV5-1
CDR3 protein: CASSLPGQGFYEQYF

J gene: TRBJ1-1
V gene: TRBV4-1
CDR3 protein: CASSRTGPTEAFF

J gene: TRBJ2-1
V gene: TRBV29-1
CDR3 protein: CSVGTSGQLYNEQFF

J gene: TRBJ1-5
V gene: TRBV5-6
CDR3 protein: CASSFNRVPLGPQHF

J gene: TRBJ1-2
V gene: TRBV6-5
CDR3 protein: CASIRMGGGYGYTF

J gene: TRBJ1-5
V gene: TRBV19
CDR3 protein: CASTGRTGSNQPQHF

J gene: TRBJ1-2
V gene: TRBV4-1
CDR3 protein: CASSQSYRQGATNYGYTF

J gene: TRBJ2-7
V gene: TRBV10-1
CDR3 protein: CASSDWTGAYEQYF

J gene: TRBJ2-3
V gene: TRBV5-1
CDR3 protein: CASSLGLADSQYF

J gene: TRBJ2-7
V gene: TRBV25-1
CDR3 protein: CASSSHYEQYF

J gene: TRBJ2-7
V gene: TRBV13
CDR3 protein: CASSSPSGATYEQYF

J gene: TRBJ2-2
V gene: TRBV5-1
CDR3 protein: CASSLVSSSGELFF

J gene: TRBJ2-7
V gene: TRBV5-6
CDR3 protein: CASSRWGRGLSYEQYF

J gene: TRBJ2-2
V gene: TRBV29-1
CDR3 protein: CSGAGGYGELFF

J gene: TRBJ2-3
V gene: TRBV19
CDR3 protein: CAVGRQGVHTQYF

J gene: TRBJ2-7
V gene: TRBV14
CDR3 protein: CASSQVGEQYF

J gene: TRBJ2-1
V gene: TRBV5-6
CDR3 protein: CASSGQGTYNEQFF

J gene: TRBJ2-7
V gene: TRBV19
CDR3 protein: CASSLGTQIYEQYF

J gene: TRBJ2-7
V gene: TRBV5-1
CDR3 protein: CASSLASGRVYEQYF

J gene: TRBJ2-7
V gene: TRBV2
CDR3 protein: CASSVTATYEQYF

J gene: TRBJ1-1
V gene: TRBV4-2
CDR3 protein: CASSQERKGGTEAFF

J gene: TRBJ2-4
V gene: TRBV30
CDR3 protein: CAWSPDRSGSIQYF

J gene: TRBJ2-1
V gene: TRBV6-1
CDR3 protein: CASSGPRGGDRSYNEQFF

J gene: TRBJ1-2
V gene: TRBV20-1
CDR3 protein: CSARQGSSYTF

J gene: TRBJ1-1
V gene: TRBV6-5
CDR3 protein: CASWDISNTEAFF

J gene: TRBJ1-2
V gene: TRBV4-2
CDR3 protein: CASSHQGDRDYGYTF

J gene: TRBJ2-3
V gene: TRBV30
CDR3 protein: CAWGTGTDTQYF

J gene: TRBJ1-2
V gene: TRBV5-6
CDR3 protein: CASSLTGGPQVYGYTF

J gene: TRBJ1-5
V gene: TRBV19
CDR3 protein: CASSALSSGTGNQPQHF

J gene: TRBJ2-5
V gene: TRBV7-2
CDR3 protein: CASSLAASGRETQYF

J gene: TRBJ2-5
V gene: TRBV6-5
CDR3 protein: CASSYSGSETQYF

J gene: TRBJ1-3
V gene: TRBV4-1
CDR3 protein: CASRTDATSGNTIYF

J gene: TRBJ2-3
V gene: TRBV19
CDR3 protein: CASSMRGDTQYF

J gene: TRBJ1-5
V gene: TRBV15
CDR3 protein: CATSRDHAGGGQPQHF

J gene: TRBJ2-5
V gene: TRBV7-2
CDR3 protein: CASRKDRGQETQYF

J gene: TRBJ1-5
V gene: TRBV6-4
CDR3 protein: CASSKDNSNQPQHF

J gene: TRBJ1-4
V gene: TRBV5-1
CDR3 protein: CASSPTWDRPNEKLFF

J gene: TRBJ1-4
V gene: TRBV6-6
CDR3 protein: CASSSGTGRREKLFF

J gene: TRBJ2-5
V gene: TRBV5-4
CDR3 protein: CASSGGGANQETQYF